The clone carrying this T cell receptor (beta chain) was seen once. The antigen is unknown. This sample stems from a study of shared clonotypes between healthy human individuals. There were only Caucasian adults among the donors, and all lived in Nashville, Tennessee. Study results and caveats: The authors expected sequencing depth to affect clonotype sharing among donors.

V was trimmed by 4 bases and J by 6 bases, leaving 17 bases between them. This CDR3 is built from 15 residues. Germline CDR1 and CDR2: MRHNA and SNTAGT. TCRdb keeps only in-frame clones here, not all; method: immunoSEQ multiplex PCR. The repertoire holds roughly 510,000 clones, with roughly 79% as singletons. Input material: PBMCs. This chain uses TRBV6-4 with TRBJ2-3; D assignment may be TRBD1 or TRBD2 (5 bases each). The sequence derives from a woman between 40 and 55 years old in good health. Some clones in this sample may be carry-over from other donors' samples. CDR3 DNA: TGTGCCAGCAGTGTTGGGGGAATCCCCACGGATACGCAGTATTTT. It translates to CASSVGGIPTDTQYF.